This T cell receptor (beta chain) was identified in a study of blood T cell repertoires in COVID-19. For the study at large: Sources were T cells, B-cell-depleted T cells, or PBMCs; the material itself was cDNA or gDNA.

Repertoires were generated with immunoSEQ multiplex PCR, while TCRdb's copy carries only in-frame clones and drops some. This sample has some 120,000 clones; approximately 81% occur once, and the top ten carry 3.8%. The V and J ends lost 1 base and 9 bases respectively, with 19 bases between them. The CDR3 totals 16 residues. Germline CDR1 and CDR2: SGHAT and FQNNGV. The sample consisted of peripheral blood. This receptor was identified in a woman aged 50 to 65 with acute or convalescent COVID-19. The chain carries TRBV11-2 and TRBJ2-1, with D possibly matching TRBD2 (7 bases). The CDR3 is CASSLVTRGPGGEQFF. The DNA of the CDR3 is TGTGCCAGCAGCTTAGTGACGCGGGGGCCTGGGGGTGAGCAGTTCTTC.